This T cell receptor beta chain was identified in a study of cytomegalovirus exposure and HLA in healthy donors. Study outcomes and limitations: Most TCR sequences were uncommon, yet certain public TCRs appeared in many donors.

Those who donated were healthy bone marrow donors. Looked up from germline, CDR1 is SGHDT and CDR2 is YYEEEE. The CDR3 spans 14 residues. Deletions cut 5 bases from V and 1 base from J, with 12 bases between. The PCR contained 60 Vbeta and 13 Jbeta primers. Assay used: immunoSEQ multiplex PCR; TCRdb lists only in-frame clones, some missing. The specimen's table records around 210,000 clones. In regard to this clone: The antigen is not known.

The sequence was collected from a young woman in good health and CMV-seropositive. The specimen sequenced was PBMCs. The chain has TRBV5-6 and TRBJ1-1; possibly TRBD1 for D (5 bases). The CDR3 DNA follows: TGTGCCAGCAGTCCAGGGTTTAGGAACACTGAAGCTTTCTTT. The encoded protein is CASSPGFRNTEAFF.